This TCR beta chain originates from a study of blood T cell repertoires in COVID-19. CDR1 is LNHDA and CDR2 is SQIVND in the germline V gene (reference sequence). Trimming pared 4 bases from V and 4 bases from J, leaving 13 bases between. The length of the CDR3 is 14 residues. TCRdb's copy holds only in-frame clones and misses some; the assay was immunoSEQ multiplex PCR. The sample contains 110,000 or so clones, under 80% of which appear only once. The receptor's source is a middle-aged man with acute or convalescent COVID-19. Source material: peripheral blood. The chain carries TRBV19 and TRBJ1-2; D is ambiguous. In nucleotides, the CDR3 is TGTGCCAGTAGTAACGGAGAGATTGGCTATGGCTACACCTTC. Encoded protein: CASSNGEIGYGYTF.